This TCR beta chain emerged from a study of neurological immune-mediated disorders. Study-wide points: The greatest TCR clonal expansion occurred in HTLV-1-associated myelopathy and the least in multiple sclerosis, which fell below healthy controls.

This clonotype was found a few times. The antigen remains undetermined. TCRdb re-called the 5' RACE reads with MiXCR, one entry per CDR3 protein. Among tens of thousands of distinct CDR3 sequences, approximately 7.2% were seen once, and the ten largest hold 5.5% to 6.5%. Source material: CD4+ T cells from blood. This clonotype originated in a man aged 45-65 years in good health.

The chain's CDR3 is CASSPRTTDTQYF. CDR3 coding DNA: TGTGCCAGCAGCCCCCGGACCACAGATACGCAGTATTTT. V is TRBV7-3 and J is TRBJ2-3, with no clear D. The CDR3 is 13 amino acids. In germline, CDR1 is SGHTA, CDR2 FQGTGA. The V and J ends lost 5 bases and 2 bases respectively, with 8 bases between them. Looking up the rest from reference TRBV7-3 and TRBJ2-3 gives the full variable domain: GAGVSQTPSNKVTEKGKYVELRCDPISGHTALYWYRQSLGQGPEFLIYFQGTGAADDSGLPNDRFFAVRPEGSVSTLKIQRTERGDSAVYLCASSPRTTDTQYFGPGTRLTVL.